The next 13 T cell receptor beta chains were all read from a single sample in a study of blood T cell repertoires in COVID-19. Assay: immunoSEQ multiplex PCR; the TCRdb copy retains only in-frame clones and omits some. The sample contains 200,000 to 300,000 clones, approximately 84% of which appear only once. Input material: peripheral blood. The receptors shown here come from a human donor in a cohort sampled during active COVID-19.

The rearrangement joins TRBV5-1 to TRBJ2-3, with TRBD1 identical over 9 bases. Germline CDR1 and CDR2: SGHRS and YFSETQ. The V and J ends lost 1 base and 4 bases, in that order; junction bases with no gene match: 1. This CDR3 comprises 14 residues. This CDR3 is CASSLRQGADTQYF. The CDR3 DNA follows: TGCGCCAGCAGCTTGAGACAGGGGGCAGATACGCAGTATTTT.

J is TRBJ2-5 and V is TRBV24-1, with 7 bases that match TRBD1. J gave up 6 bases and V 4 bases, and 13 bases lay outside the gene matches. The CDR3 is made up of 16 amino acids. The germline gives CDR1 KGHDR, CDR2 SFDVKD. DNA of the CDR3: TGTGCCACCAGTGACGTAGGACAGGACCAAGGGAAGACCCAGTACTTC. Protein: CATSDVGQDQGKTQYF.

The CDR3 is CASRRFQETQYF. CDR3 in DNA: TGTGCCAGCAGGCGCTTCCAAGAGACCCAGTACTTC. This sequence joins TRBV7-9 and TRBJ2-5; D is ambiguous. The germline CDR1 and CDR2 sequences are SEHNR and FQNEAQ (reference sequence). V was pared by 6 bases and J by 1 base, with 6 bases between. This CDR3 has 12 amino acids. The complete variable domain, with remaining parts taken from reference TRBV7-9 and TRBJ2-5, reads DTGVSQNPRHKITKRGQNVTFRCDPISEHNRLYWYRQTLGQGPEFLTYFQNEAQLEKSRLLSDRFSAERPKGSFSTLEIQRTEQGDSAMYLCASRRFQETQYFGPGTRLLVL.

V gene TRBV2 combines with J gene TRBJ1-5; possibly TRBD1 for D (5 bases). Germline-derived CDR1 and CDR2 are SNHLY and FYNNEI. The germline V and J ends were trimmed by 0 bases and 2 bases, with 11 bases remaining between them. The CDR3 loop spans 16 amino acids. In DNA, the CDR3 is TGTGCCAGCAGTGAAGCCCGGACAACTCGCAATCAGCCCCAGCATTTT. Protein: CASSEARTTRNQPQHF.

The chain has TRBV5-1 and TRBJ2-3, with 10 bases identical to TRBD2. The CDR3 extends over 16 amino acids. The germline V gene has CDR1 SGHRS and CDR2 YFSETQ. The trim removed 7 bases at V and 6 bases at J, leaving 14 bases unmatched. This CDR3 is CASAFRSGRFSDTQYF. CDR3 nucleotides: TGCGCCAGCGCCTTCCGTAGCGGGAGGTTCTCCGATACGCAGTATTTT.

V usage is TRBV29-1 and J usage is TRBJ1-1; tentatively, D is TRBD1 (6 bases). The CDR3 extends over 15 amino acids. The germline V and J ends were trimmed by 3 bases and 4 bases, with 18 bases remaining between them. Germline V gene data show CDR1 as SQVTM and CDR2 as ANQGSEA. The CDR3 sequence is CSVDPRDTPGTEAFF. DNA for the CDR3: TGCAGCGTTGATCCCAGGGACACCCCGGGCACTGAAGCTTTCTTT.

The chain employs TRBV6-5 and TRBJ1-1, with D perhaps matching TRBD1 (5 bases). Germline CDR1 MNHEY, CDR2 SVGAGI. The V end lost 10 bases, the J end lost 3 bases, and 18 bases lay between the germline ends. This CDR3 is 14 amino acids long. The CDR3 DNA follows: TGTGCCACCTCCGGGAGGGGTGCCGACACTGAAGCTTTCTTT. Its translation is CATSGRGADTEAFF.

The CDR3 protein is CASSQGARQGPGTGELFF. The CDR3 DNA reads as TGTGCCAGCAGCCAAGGGGCCAGACAGGGCCCGGGGACCGGGGAGCTGTTTTTT. The J gene is TRBJ2-2, the V gene TRBV14, with 7 bases identical to TRBD1. The CDR3 extends over 18 amino acids. The junction had 13 bases not matched to a gene; V was cut back by 1 base and J by 5 bases. Germline CDR1 is SGHDN and CDR2 is FVKESK.

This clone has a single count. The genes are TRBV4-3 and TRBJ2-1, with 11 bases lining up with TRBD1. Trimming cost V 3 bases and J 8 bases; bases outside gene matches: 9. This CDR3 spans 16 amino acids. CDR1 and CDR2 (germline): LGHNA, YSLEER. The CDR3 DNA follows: TGCGCCAGCAGCCAGACCCGGGACAGGGGGGTCTATGAGCAGTTCTTC. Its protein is CASSQTRDRGVYEQFF.

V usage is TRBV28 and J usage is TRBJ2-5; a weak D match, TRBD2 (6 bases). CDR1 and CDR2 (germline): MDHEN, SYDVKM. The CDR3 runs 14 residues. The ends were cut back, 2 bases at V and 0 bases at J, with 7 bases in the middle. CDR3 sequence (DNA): TGTGCCAGCAGTTTAGGAGGGAACCAAGAGACCCAGTACTTC. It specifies CASSLGGNQETQYF.

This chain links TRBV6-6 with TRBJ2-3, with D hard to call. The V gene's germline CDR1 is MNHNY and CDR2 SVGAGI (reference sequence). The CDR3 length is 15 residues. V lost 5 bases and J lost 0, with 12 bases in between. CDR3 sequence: CASSRTALSTDTQYF. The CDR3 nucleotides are TGTGCCAGCAGTCGAACTGCCCTTAGCACAGATACGCAGTATTTT.

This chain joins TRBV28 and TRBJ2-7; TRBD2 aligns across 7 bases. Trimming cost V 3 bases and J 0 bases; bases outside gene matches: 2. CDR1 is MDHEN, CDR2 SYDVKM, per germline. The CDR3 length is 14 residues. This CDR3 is CASSFPGGSYEQYF. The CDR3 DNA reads TGTGCCAGCAGTTTTCCGGGGGGCTCCTACGAGCAGTACTTC.

CDR3 DNA: TGTGCCAGCAGTTTATGGCGGGGGGTTCAGCAGTTCTTC. It yields the protein CASSLWRGVQQFF. The chain carries TRBV28 and TRBJ2-1; TRBD2 matches at 8 bases. Germline CDR1 is MDHEN and CDR2 is SYDVKM. CDR3 length: 13 residues. V dropped 0 bases and J dropped 11; count of bases not matched to a gene: 3.